This passage covers 16 T cell receptor beta chains from one sample sequenced in a study of T cell responses to AZD1222 COVID-19 vaccine. The assay was immunoSEQ multiplex PCR, and TCRdb's table has in-frame clones only and misses some. Of about 130,000 clones in the sample, about 90% were seen once. This specimen consisted of peripheral blood, obtained on day 0 of AZD1222 vaccination. Receptors originate from an adult in good health.

This chain connects TRBV5-1 to TRBJ2-5, with D possibly being TRBD1 or TRBD2 (5 bases each). Trimming took off 0 bases at V and 7 bases at J, with 16 bases between the two ends. This CDR3 comprises 15 residues. Germline CDR1 SGHRS, CDR2 YFSETQ. The CDR3 nucleotides are TGCGCCAGCAGCTTGGTCGGCACCGAGGGGTCGACCCAGTACTTC. Amino acid sequence: CASSLVGTEGSTQYF.

The V and J genes are TRBV27 and TRBJ1-1, with unresolved D. V was clipped by 7 bases and J by 7 bases, with 16 bases between them. This CDR3 comprises 13 residues. CDR1 is MNHEY and CDR2 is SMNVEV in the germline V gene (reference sequence). Written as DNA, the CDR3 is TGTGCCAGCACCCCCGGGCCCACGTTTGAAGCTTTCTTT. It translates to CASTPGPTFEAFF.

The genes are TRBV10-3 and TRBJ1-1; D not resolved. With 3 bases removed from V and 1 base from J, the gap between germline ends came to 12 bases. CDR3 size: 15 residues. Germline assignment: CDR1 ENHRY and CDR2 SYGVKD. The CDR3 DNA follows: TGTGCCATCAGTGAAGGACGCGAGAAGAACACTGAAGCTTTCTTT. Its protein product is CAISEGREKNTEAFF.

The chain combines TRBV18 with TRBJ1-5; 8 bases map to TRBD1. Germline loops: CDR1 KGHSH, CDR2 LQKENI. This CDR3 has 17 residues. The V and J ends lost 3 bases and 4 bases, in that order; junction bases with no gene match: 11. As DNA, the CDR3 is TGTGCCAGCTCACCTTTGGGACAGGTGGGATTTAATCAGCCCCAGCATTTT. The encoded protein is CASSPLGQVGFNQPQHF.

CDR3 sequence reads: CAWNGKYRDSGNTIYF. In nucleotides, the CDR3 is TGTGCCTGGAACGGCAAATACAGGGACTCTGGAAACACCATATATTTT. The V and J genes are TRBV30 and TRBJ1-3, with D perhaps matching TRBD1 (6 bases). The CDR3 consists of 16 residues. V lost 4 bases and J 0 bases, leaving 16 bases between the germline ends. Per the germline V gene, CDR1 is GTSNPN and CDR2 is SVGIG (reference sequence).

The gene calls are TRBV27 and TRBJ1-2; 9 bases agree with TRBD1. This CDR3 is built from 15 residues. Trimming at V came to 6 bases and at J to 4 bases, leaving 9 bases not matched to a gene. CDR1 and CDR2 (germline): MNHEY, SMNVEV (reference sequence). The CDR3 DNA sequence: TGTGCCAGCAGAGGAGGGACAGGGCGATCCTATGGCTACACCTTC. Translating gives CASRGGTGRSYGYTF.

This sequence joins TRBV18 and TRBJ2-2; D gene uncertain. The CDR3 has 15 amino acids. The V end lost 4 bases, the J end lost 1 base, and 10 bases lay between the germline ends. From germline, CDR1 is KGHSH and CDR2 LQKENI. Here the CDR3 reads CASSHKGWNTGELFF. CDR3 sequence (DNA): TGTGCCAGCTCACATAAGGGTTGGAACACCGGGGAGCTGTTTTTT.

The chain uses TRBV10-3 and TRBJ2-7; 9 bases map to TRBD1. The V segment lost 3 bases and the J segment 0 bases; nucleotides outside the gene matches: 3. Germline-derived CDR1 and CDR2 are ENHRY and SYGVKD. There are 15 residues in the CDR3. CDR3 region: CAISEGDRASYEQYF. CDR3 nucleotide sequence: TGTGCCATCAGTGAAGGGGACAGGGCCTCCTACGAGCAGTACTTC.

The V and J genes are TRBV5-1 and TRBJ1-2; tentative D call: TRBD1 (5 bases). V was shortened by 1 base and J by 5 bases, with 15 bases between the two germline ends. Germline CDR1 is SGHRS and CDR2 is YFSETQ. There are 15 residues in the CDR3. The CDR3 loop is CASSLYRGSPYGYTF. CDR3 DNA sequence: TGCGCCAGCAGCTTGTATCGGGGCAGCCCTTATGGCTACACCTTC.

The gene calls are TRBV6-1 and TRBJ2-1, with 7 bases lining up with TRBD1. V was pared by 3 bases and J by 4 bases, with 6 bases of the junction left unmatched. Germline assignment: CDR1 MNHNS and CDR2 SASEGT. This CDR3 is built from 15 residues. This CDR3 is CASSDTGERYNEQFF. CDR3 DNA sequence: TGTGCCAGCAGTGATACAGGGGAGAGGTACAATGAGCAGTTCTTC.

The genes are TRBV7-2 and TRBJ2-1, with 8 positions matching TRBD2. This CDR3 region has 16 residues. After removal of 1 base from V and 4 bases from J, the junction contained 6 bases not matched to a gene. Germline V CDR1 and CDR2: SGHTA, FQGNSA. The CDR3 nucleotides are TGTGCCAGCAGCTTAGATCCAGTAGCGGGGTACAATGAGCAGTTCTTC. Translating gives CASSLDPVAGYNEQFF.

The chain links TRBV2 to TRBJ2-5, with 14 nucleotides matching TRBD2. Germline trimming cut 5 bases from V and 1 base from J; bases unmatched to any gene: 3. This CDR3 spans 16 amino acids. Per the germline V gene, CDR1 is SNHLY and CDR2 is FYNNEI. The CDR3 protein is CASSFGTSGGQETQYF. CDR3 sequence (DNA): TGTGCCAGCAGTTTTGGGACTAGCGGGGGCCAAGAGACCCAGTACTTC.

This rearrangement joins TRBV29-1 to TRBJ1-2; TRBD1 agrees at 8 bases. This CDR3 is built from 14 residues. V dropped 7 bases and J dropped 4; count of bases not matched to a gene: 11. The germline V gene encodes CDR1 SQVTM and CDR2 ANQGSEA. CDR3 residues: CSAMDGQGSYGYTF. CDR3 DNA: TGCAGCGCCATGGACGGACAGGGTAGCTATGGCTACACCTTC.

V gene TRBV2 combines with J gene TRBJ1-5; no firm D call. Deletions cut 3 bases from V and 5 bases from J, with 8 bases between. CDR3 size: 13 residues. CDR1 SNHLY and CDR2 FYNNEI come from the germline V gene. This CDR3 is CASSDPGYQPQHF. The CDR3 coding sequence is TGTGCCAGCAGTGATCCAGGCTATCAGCCCCAGCATTTT.

This chain links TRBV3-1 (or the pseudogene TRBV3-2) with TRBJ1-6; 7 bases are a match to TRBD1. The CDR3 has 18 amino acids. The ends lost 2 bases at V and 0 bases at J; junction bases unmatched: 7. The V gene's germline CDR1 is LGHDT and CDR2 YNNKEL (reference sequence). CDR3 residues: CASSQTRDSRSYNSPLHF. CDR3 coding DNA: TGTGCCAGCAGCCAAACTCGGGACAGCCGCTCCTATAATTCACCCCTCCACTTT.

Here the CDR3 reads CASSTQGFGTGELFF. The CDR3 nucleotides are TGTGCCAGCAGTACACAGGGGTTTGGCACCGGGGAGCTGTTTTTT. This chain uses TRBV2 with TRBJ2-2; TRBD1 matches at 7 bases. The CDR3 loop spans 15 amino acids. Trimming took 5 bases from V and 4 from J; bases not matched to a gene: 7. Germline lookup yields CDR1 SNHLY and CDR2 FYNNEI.